This entry concerns a single T cell receptor (beta chain). The germline gives CDR1 MNHEY, CDR2 SMNVEV (reference sequence). CDR3 size: 15 residues. Deletions cut 5 bases from V and 4 bases from J, with 18 bases between. Roughly 0.45 to 1 ug RNA was reverse transcribed with random hexamers. One entry per CDR3 protein, called by TCRdb with MiXCR from the immunoSEQ multiplex PCR reads. The sample carries about 80,000 distinct CDR3 sequences, around nine tenths recorded once. This sample stems from a study of CD8 T cells in Susac syndrome. The sequenced material came from CD8+ T cells from PBMCs. The chain employs TRBV27 and TRBJ2-7; a weak D match, TRBD1 (5 bases). This sequence was found in a human donor with multiple sclerosis. The CDR3: CASSPYPGRGYEQYF. DNA of the CDR3: TGTGCCAGCAGTCCCTACCCAGGAAGGGGATACGAGCAGTACTTC.